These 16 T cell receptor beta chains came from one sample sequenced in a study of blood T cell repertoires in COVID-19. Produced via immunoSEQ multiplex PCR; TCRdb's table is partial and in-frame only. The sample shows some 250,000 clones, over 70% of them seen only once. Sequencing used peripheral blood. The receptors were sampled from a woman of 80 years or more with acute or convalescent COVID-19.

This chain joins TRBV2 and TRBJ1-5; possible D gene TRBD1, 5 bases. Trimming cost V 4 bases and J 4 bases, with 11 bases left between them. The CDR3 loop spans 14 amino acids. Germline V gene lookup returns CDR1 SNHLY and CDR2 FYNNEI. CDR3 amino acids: CASSVRGTNQPQHF. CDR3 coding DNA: TGTGCCAGCAGTGTTCGGGGGACTAATCAGCCCCAGCATTTT. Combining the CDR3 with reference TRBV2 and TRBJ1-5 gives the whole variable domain EPEVTQTPSHQVTQMGQEVILRCVPISNHLYFYWYRQILGQKVEFLVSFYNNEISEKSEIFDDQFSVERPDGSNFTLKIRSTKLEDSAMYFCASSVRGTNQPQHFGDGTRLSIL.

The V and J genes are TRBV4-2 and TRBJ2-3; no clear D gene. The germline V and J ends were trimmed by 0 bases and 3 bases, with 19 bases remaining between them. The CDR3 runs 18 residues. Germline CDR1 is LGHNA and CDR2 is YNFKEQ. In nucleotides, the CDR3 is TGTGCCAGCAGCCAAGAACGCGGCTCTCCAACTACTACAGATACGCAGTATTTT. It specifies CASSQERGSPTTTDTQYF.

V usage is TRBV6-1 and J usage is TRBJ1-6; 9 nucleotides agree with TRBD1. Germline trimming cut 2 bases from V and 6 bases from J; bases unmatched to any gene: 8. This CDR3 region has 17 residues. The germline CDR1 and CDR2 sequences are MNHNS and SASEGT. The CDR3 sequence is CASSEPQHRGPNSPLHF. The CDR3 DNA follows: TGTGCCAGCAGTGAACCCCAACACAGGGGGCCTAATTCACCCCTCCACTTT.

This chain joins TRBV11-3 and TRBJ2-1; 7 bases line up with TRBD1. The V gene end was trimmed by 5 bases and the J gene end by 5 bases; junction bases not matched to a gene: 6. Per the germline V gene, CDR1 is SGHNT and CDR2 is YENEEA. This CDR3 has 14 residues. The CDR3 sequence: CASSREGQNNEQFF. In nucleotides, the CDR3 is TGTGCCAGCAGCAGAGAGGGACAGAACAATGAGCAGTTCTTC.

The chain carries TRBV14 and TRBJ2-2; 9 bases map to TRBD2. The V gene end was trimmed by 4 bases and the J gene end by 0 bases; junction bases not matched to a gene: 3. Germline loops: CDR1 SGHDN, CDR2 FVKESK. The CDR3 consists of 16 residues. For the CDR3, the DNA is TGTGCCAGCAGCCGCCGACTAGCGGCGAACACCGGGGAGCTGTTTTTT. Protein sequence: CASSRRLAANTGELFF. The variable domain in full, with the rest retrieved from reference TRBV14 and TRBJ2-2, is EAGVTQFPSHSVIEKGQTVTLRCDPISGHDNLYWYRRVMGKEIKFLLHFVKESKQDESGMPNNRFLAERTGGTYSTLKVQPAELEDSGVYFCASSRRLAANTGELFFGEGSRLTVL.

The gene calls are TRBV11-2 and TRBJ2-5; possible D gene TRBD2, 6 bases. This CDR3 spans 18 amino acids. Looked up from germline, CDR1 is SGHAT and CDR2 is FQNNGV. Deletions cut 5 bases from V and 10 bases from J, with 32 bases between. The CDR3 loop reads CASSLQRATSKGSGDQYF. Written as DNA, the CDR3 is TGTGCCAGCAGCCTACAGCGGGCTACTAGTAAGGGTAGTGGGGACCAGTACTTC.

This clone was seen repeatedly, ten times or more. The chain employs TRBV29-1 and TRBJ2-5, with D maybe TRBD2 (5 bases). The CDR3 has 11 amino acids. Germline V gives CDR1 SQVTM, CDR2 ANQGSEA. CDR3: CTTRNGETQYF. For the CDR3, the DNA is TGCACCACTAGGAATGGGGAGACCCAGTACTTC.

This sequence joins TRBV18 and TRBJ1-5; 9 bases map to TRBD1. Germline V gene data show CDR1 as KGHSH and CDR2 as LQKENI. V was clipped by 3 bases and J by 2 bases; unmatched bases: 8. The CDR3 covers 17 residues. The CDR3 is CASSPNRQGGGNQPQHF. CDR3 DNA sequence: TGTGCCAGCTCACCTAACAGACAGGGGGGAGGCAATCAGCCCCAGCATTTT.

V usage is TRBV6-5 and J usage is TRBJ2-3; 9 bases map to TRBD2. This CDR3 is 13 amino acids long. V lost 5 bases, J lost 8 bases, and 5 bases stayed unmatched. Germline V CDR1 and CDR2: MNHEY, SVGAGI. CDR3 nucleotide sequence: TGTGCCAGCAGTCTCGGCGGGAGGGGTACGCAGTATTTT. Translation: CASSLGGRGTQYF.

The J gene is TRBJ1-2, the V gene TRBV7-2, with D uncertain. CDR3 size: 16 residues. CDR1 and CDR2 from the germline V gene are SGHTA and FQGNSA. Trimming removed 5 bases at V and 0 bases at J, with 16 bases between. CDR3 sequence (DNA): TGTGCCAGCAGCCCGCCCTCAGGAGGGCCTAACTATGGCTACACCTTC. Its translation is CASSPPSGGPNYGYTF.

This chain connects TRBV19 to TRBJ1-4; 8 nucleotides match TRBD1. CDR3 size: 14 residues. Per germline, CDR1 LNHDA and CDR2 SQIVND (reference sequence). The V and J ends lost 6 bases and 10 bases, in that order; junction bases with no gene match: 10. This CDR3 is CASSPGEGTGKLFF. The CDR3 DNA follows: TGTGCCAGTAGCCCCGGCGAAGGGACAGGAAAACTGTTTTTT.

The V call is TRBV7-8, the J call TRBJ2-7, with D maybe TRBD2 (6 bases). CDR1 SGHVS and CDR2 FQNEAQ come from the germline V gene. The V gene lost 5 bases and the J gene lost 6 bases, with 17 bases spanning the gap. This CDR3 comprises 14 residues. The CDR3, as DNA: TGTGCCAGCAGCCCCGGGACTCCGGGGCGCGAGCAGTACTTC. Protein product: CASSPGTPGREQYF.

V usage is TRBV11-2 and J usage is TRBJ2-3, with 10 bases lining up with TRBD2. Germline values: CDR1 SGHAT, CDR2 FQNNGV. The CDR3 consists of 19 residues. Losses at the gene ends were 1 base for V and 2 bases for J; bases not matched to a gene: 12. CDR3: CASSLGLAGVSKYTDTQYF. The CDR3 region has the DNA TGTGCCAGCAGCTTAGGTCTAGCGGGGGTATCGAAATACACAGATACGCAGTATTTT.

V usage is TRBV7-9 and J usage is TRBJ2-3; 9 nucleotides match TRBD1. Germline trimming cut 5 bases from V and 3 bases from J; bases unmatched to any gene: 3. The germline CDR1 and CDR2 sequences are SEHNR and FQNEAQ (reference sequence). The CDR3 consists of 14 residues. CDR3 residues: CASSPDRGTDTQYF. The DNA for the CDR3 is TGTGCCAGCAGCCCCGACAGGGGGACAGATACGCAGTATTTT.

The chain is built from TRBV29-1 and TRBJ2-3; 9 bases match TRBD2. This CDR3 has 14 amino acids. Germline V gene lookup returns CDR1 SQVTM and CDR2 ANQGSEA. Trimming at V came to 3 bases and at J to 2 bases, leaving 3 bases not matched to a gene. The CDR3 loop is CSVEASGATDTQYF. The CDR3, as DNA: TGCAGCGTTGAGGCTAGCGGGGCCACAGATACGCAGTATTTT.

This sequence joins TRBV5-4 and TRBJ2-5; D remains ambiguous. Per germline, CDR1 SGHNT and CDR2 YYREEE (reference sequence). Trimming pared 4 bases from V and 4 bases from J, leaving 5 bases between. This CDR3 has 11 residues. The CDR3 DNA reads TGTGCCAGCAGCAACGGAGAGACCCAGTACTTC. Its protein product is CASSNGETQYF.